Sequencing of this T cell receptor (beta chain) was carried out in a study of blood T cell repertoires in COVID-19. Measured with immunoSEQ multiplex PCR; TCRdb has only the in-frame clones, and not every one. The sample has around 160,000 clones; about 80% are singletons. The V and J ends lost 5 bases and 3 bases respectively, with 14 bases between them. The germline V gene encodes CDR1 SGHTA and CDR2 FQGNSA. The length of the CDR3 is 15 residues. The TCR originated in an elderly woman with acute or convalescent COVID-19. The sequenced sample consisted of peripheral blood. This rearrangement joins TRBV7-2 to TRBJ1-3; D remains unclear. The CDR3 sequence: CASSRERARGNTIYF. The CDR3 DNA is TGTGCCAGCAGCCGGGAGAGGGCGCGTGGAAACACCATATATTTT. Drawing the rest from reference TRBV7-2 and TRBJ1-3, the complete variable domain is GAGVSQSPSNKVTEKGKDVELRCDPISGHTALYWYRQSLGQGLEFLIYFQGNSAPDKSGLPSDRFSAERTGGSVSTLTIQRTQQEDSAVYLCASSRERARGNTIYFGEGSWLTVV.